Presented here are 23 T cell receptor beta chains from one specimen sequenced in a study of control samples from healthy donors and cancer patients. TCRdb's copy holds only in-frame clones and misses some; the assay was immunoSEQ multiplex PCR. Of 45,000 to 60,000 clones in the sample, roughly nine tenths were seen once. The sequencing input was PBMCs. The origin of the receptors is a young man with colorectal cancer.

The chain combines TRBV14 with TRBJ2-7; TRBD1 agrees at 12 bases. Germline V gene data show CDR1 as SGHDN and CDR2 as FVKESK. The CDR3 runs 15 residues. V was pared by 4 bases and J by 3 bases, with 4 bases of the junction left unmatched. The CDR3 region is CASSLRDRGLYEQYV. The CDR3, as DNA: TGTGCCAGCAGCCTCCGGGACAGGGGGCTCTACGAGCAGTACGTC.

This chain uses TRBV19 with TRBJ2-5; 8 bases line up with TRBD2. The V segment lost 2 bases and the J segment 10 bases; nucleotides outside the gene matches: 6. The germline V gene has CDR1 LNHDA and CDR2 SQIVND (reference sequence). The CDR3 is 13 residues long. CDR3 sequence (DNA): TGTGCCAGTAGTATATCCTACAGCGGGGGCCAGTACTTC. Its translation is CASSISYSGGQYF.

This chain links TRBV3-1 (or the pseudogene TRBV3-2) with TRBJ1-1; unclear D gene. The CDR3 is 16 residues long. V was pared by 1 base and J by 0 bases, with 12 bases between. The V gene's germline CDR1 is LGHDT and CDR2 YNNKEL (reference sequence). CDR3 in amino acids: CASSQARQNLNTEAFF. The CDR3 DNA is TGTGCCAGCAGCCAAGCCCGGCAGAACTTGAACACTGAAGCTTTCTTT.

The genes are TRBV5-1 and TRBJ2-4; unclear D gene. The CDR3 loop spans 14 amino acids. Germline-derived CDR1 and CDR2 are SGHRS and YFSETQ. V gave up 0 bases and J gave up 1 base, with 5 bases separating them. CDR3 DNA: TGCGCCAGCAGCTTGGATGGGGCCAAAAACATTCAGTACTTC. Protein product: CASSLDGAKNIQYF.

This sequence joins TRBV27 and TRBJ1-2; TRBD1 matches 8 bases. V gave up 7 bases and J gave up 8 bases; unmatched junction bases: 12. There are 14 residues in the CDR3. Per germline, CDR1 MNHEY and CDR2 SMNVEV (reference sequence). As DNA, the CDR3 is TGTGCCAGCATGGGGCCGGACAGGGCCAAAGGCTACACCTTC. The encoded protein is CASMGPDRAKGYTF.

The genes are TRBV9 and TRBJ2-1, with TRBD2 identical over 11 bases. The junction had 10 bases not matched to a gene; V was cut back by 4 bases and J by 7 bases. Per germline, CDR1 SGDLS and CDR2 YYNGEE. CDR3 length: 16 residues. CDR3 amino acids: CASSLISGGAPNEQFF. Here the CDR3 DNA reads TGTGCCAGCAGCTTAATTAGCGGGGGGGCCCCGAATGAGCAGTTCTTC.

The V and J genes are TRBV6-1 and TRBJ1-2; D unclear. The CDR3 contains 15 residues. Trimming removed 0 bases at V and 4 bases at J, with 12 bases between. Per the germline V gene, CDR1 is MNHNS and CDR2 is SASEGT. CDR3 in amino acids: CASSEAAGWGYGYTF. CDR3 DNA sequence: TGTGCCAGCAGTGAAGCGGCGGGGTGGGGCTATGGCTACACCTTC.

The V gene is TRBV5-1, the J gene TRBJ1-1; D remains ambiguous. The CDR3 runs to 15 residues. CDR1 is SGHRS, CDR2 YFSETQ, per germline. V was trimmed by 5 bases and J by 6 bases, leaving 20 bases between them. CDR3 DNA: TGCGCCAGCAGTGTTGACTTGCTACTTAACGCTGAAGCTTTCTTT. It translates to CASSVDLLLNAEAFF.

The J gene is TRBJ1-5, the V gene TRBV4-2, with no clear D. There are 15 residues in the CDR3. The V gene lost 0 bases and the J gene lost 3 bases, with 9 bases spanning the gap. Per germline, CDR1 LGHNA and CDR2 YNFKEQ. The CDR3 reads CASSQDRRPNQPQHF. The CDR3 region has the DNA TGTGCCAGCAGCCAAGATCGGAGACCCAATCAGCCCCAGCATTTT.

The J gene is TRBJ2-3, the V gene TRBV6-4; 8 nucleotides align to TRBD2. The germline V gene has CDR1 MRHNA and CDR2 SNTAGT. V shed 2 bases and J 2 bases; nucleotides not matched to a gene: 3. The CDR3 extends over 15 amino acids. The CDR3 DNA sequence: TGTGCCAGCAGTGACAGCGGGGGATCCACAGATACGCAGTATTTT. It yields the protein CASSDSGGSTDTQYF.

The chain combines TRBV11-2 with TRBJ2-6; D not certain. In germline, CDR1 is SGHAT, CDR2 FQNNGV. This CDR3 is built from 14 residues. The ends were cut back, 7 bases at V and 3 bases at J, with 10 bases in the middle. As DNA, the CDR3 is TGTGCCAGCAACCCTCTGAGTGGGGCCAACGTCCTGACTTTC. Translating gives CASNPLSGANVLTF.

In nucleotides, the CDR3 is TGTGCCAGCAGCGTGCGACAGGAAAATTCACCCCTCCACTTT. This translates into CASSVRQENSPLHF. The rearrangement links TRBV9 to TRBJ1-6, with D maybe TRBD1 (6 bases). The CDR3 totals 14 residues. The germline V and J ends were trimmed by 2 bases and 7 bases, with 10 bases remaining between them. Germline V gives CDR1 SGDLS, CDR2 YYNGEE.

V is TRBV9 and J is TRBJ1-1; D is ambiguous. V was pared by 4 bases and J by 2 bases, with 9 bases between. The CDR3 length is 13 residues. Germline V gene lookup returns CDR1 SGDLS and CDR2 YYNGEE. CDR3 in amino acids: CASSPSDNTEAFF. DNA for the CDR3: TGTGCCAGCAGCCCGTCAGATAACACTGAAGCTTTCTTT.

This clone came up a few times. The V and J genes are TRBV6-6 and TRBJ1-5; no firm D call. Trimming pared 6 bases from V and 6 bases from J, leaving 6 bases between. CDR3 length: 11 amino acids. Germline assignment: CDR1 MNHNY and CDR2 SVGAGI (reference sequence). CDR3 sequence: CASRAAQPQHF. The DNA for the CDR3 is TGTGCCAGCAGAGCAGCTCAGCCCCAGCATTTT.

The chain couples TRBV5-3 to TRBJ2-3; D is possibly TRBD1 or TRBD2 (5 bases each). Being an ORF, TRBV5-3 has a function that is uncertain. The V end was cut by 0 bases, the J end by 0 bases, with 14 bases between. The CDR3 spans 17 residues. The CDR3 protein is CARSLASRGQSTDTQYF. CDR3 nucleotide sequence: TGTGCCAGAAGCTTGGCCTCACGGGGCCAAAGCACAGATACGCAGTATTTT.

This chain links TRBV5-1 with TRBJ1-2, with D unresolved. This CDR3 is 13 amino acids long. Trimming cost V 0 bases and J 3 bases, with 6 bases left between them. The V gene's germline CDR1 is SGHRS and CDR2 YFSETQ. The CDR3 DNA reads TGCGCCAGCAGCTTGGGTGGGGACTATGGCTACACCTTC. Translating it yields CASSLGGDYGYTF. The full variable domain, its missing parts supplied by reference TRBV5-1 and TRBJ1-2, is KAGVTQTPRYLIKTRGQQVTLSCSPISGHRSVSWYQQTPGQGLQFLFEYFSETQRNKGNFPGRFSGRQFSNSRSEMNVSTLELGDSALYLCASSLGGDYGYTFGSGTRLTVV.

The chain joins TRBV10-3 to TRBJ1-1, with 7 bases lining up with TRBD1. Per the germline V gene, CDR1 is ENHRY and CDR2 is SYGVKD. This CDR3 comprises 14 residues. Trimming at V came to 6 bases and at J to 1 base, leaving 5 bases not matched to a gene. The CDR3 nucleotides read TGTGCCATCAGATGGGACAGTTCGAACACTGAAGCTTTCTTT. This sequence encodes CAIRWDSSNTEAFF.

This chain connects TRBV15 to TRBJ1-1; no definite D call. Germline V gene sequence: CDR1 LNHNV, CDR2 YYDKDF (reference sequence). V lost 0 bases and J 1 base, leaving 3 bases between the germline ends. This CDR3 is built from 13 residues. The CDR3: CATSREPNTEAFF. Written as DNA, the CDR3 is TGTGCCACCAGCAGAGAACCGAACACTGAAGCTTTCTTT.

The sample holds one count of this clone. The genes are TRBV30 and TRBJ1-1; 10 bases match TRBD1. The trim removed 1 base at V and 6 bases at J, leaving 8 bases unmatched. Germline CDR1 GTSNPN, CDR2 SVGIG (reference sequence). This CDR3 has 15 residues. CDR3: CAWSAGRTGGSEAFF. DNA for the CDR3: TGTGCCTGGAGTGCGGGGCGGACAGGGGGTTCTGAAGCTTTCTTT. The full variable domain, completed using reference TRBV30 and TRBJ1-1, is SQTIHQWPATLVQPVGSPLSLECTVEGTSNPNLYWYRQAAGRGLQLLFYSVGIGQISSEVPQNLSASRPQDRQFILSSKKLLLSDSGFYLCAWSAGRTGGSEAFFGQGTRLTVV.

The chain employs TRBV4-1 and TRBJ1-4, with D hard to call. CDR1 and CDR2 from the germline V gene are MGHRA and YSYEKL. The CDR3 runs 14 residues. Deletions cut 3 bases from V and 2 bases from J, with 7 bases between. DNA for the CDR3: TGCGCCAGCAGCCATCCCCATACTAATGAAAAACTGTTTTTT. This codes for CASSHPHTNEKLFF.

Notes on this clone: The same CDR3 is also encoded by other DNA sequences in this sample. This chain connects TRBV24-1 to TRBJ1-2; 7 bases fit TRBD1. Looked up from germline, CDR1 is KGHDR and CDR2 is SFDVKD. V gave up 1 base and J gave up 8 bases; unmatched junction bases: 3. This CDR3 is built from 13 residues. The chain's CDR3 is CATSDLGGRGYTF. The CDR3 nucleotides are TGTGCCACCAGTGATTTAGGGGGCCGGGGCTACACCTTC.

The CDR3 DNA sequence: TGTGCCAGCTCACCACAAATCCTACGCAGGGTACAGGGCTCTGGGGCCAACGTCCTGACTTTC. Amino acids: CASSPQILRRVQGSGANVLTF. The rearrangement links TRBV18 to TRBJ2-6; weak D call: TRBD1 (6 bases). Germline values: CDR1 KGHSH, CDR2 LQKENI. The CDR3 is made up of 21 amino acids. V was shortened by 1 base and J by 0 bases, with 22 bases between the two germline ends.

J is TRBJ2-5 and V is TRBV9; 12 bases align to TRBD2. The V and J ends lost 4 bases and 5 bases, in that order; junction bases with no gene match: 15. Germline values: CDR1 SGDLS, CDR2 YYNGEE. The length of the CDR3 is 18 residues. CDR3 amino acids: CASSPARLAGGVGETQYF. CDR3 coding DNA: TGTGCCAGCAGCCCCGCGAGGCTAGCGGGGGGGGTTGGGGAGACCCAGTACTTC.